Shown below are 30 T cell receptor beta chains from a single sample sequenced in a study of blood T cells in healthy people across ages. Primed by a sample-barcoded 5' primer and a J-beta primer mix, a second PCR proceeded for about 6 to 11 cycles. TCRdb used MiXCR to reprocess the 5' RACE reads, holding one entry per CDR3 protein. The sample has around 780,000 distinct CDR3 sequences, around 25% seen once. This same sample was also taken into another study, of T cells of mothers and their children.

The specimen sequenced was blood. Receptors were obtained from a boy aged 5-17 years in good health.

This clonotype was observed a single time. The chain carries TRBV6-5 and TRBJ2-1; 10 bases align to TRBD2. Germline-derived CDR1 and CDR2 are MNHEY and SVGAGI. The junction had 7 bases not matched to a gene; V was cut back by 2 bases and J by 0 bases. The CDR3 totals 18 residues. CDR3 nucleotide sequence: TGTGCCAGCAGTTACCGCCGGACTAGCGGAGGCTCCTACAATGAGCAGTTCTTC. Its protein is CASSYRRTSGGSYNEQFF.

The gene calls are TRBV5-1 and TRBJ2-2; no definite D call. The CDR3 runs 14 residues. Germline V gene data show CDR1 as SGHRS and CDR2 as YFSETQ. V lost 4 bases to trimming and J lost 4 bases, with 11 bases between them. The DNA of the CDR3 is TGCGCCAGCAGCCCCCAGCTCGCCACCGGGGAGCTGTTTTTT. It specifies CASSPQLATGELFF. The full variable domain, in which reference TRBV5-1 and TRBJ2-2 provide the parts outside the CDR3, is KAGVTQTPRYLIKTRGQQVTLSCSPISGHRSVSWYQQTPGQGLQFLFEYFSETQRNKGNFPGRFSGRQFSNSRSEMNVSTLELGDSALYLCASSPQLATGELFFGEGSRLTVL.

The chain joins TRBV5-1 to TRBJ2-3; a possible D gene is TRBD2 (6 bases). CDR1 and CDR2 (germline): SGHRS, YFSETQ. The CDR3 has 15 amino acids. The ends were cut back, 7 bases at V and 6 bases at J, with 21 bases in the middle. The CDR3 here is CASGSGSGLVDTQYF. The CDR3 nucleotides read TGCGCCAGCGGGTCCGGGAGCGGGTTAGTTGATACGCAGTATTTT. The variable domain in full, with the rest retrieved from reference TRBV5-1 and TRBJ2-3, is KAGVTQTPRYLIKTRGQQVTLSCSPISGHRSVSWYQQTPGQGLQFLFEYFSETQRNKGNFPGRFSGRQFSNSRSEMNVSTLELGDSALYLCASGSGSGLVDTQYFGPGTRLTVL.

The rearrangement uses TRBV29-1 and TRBJ1-3, with D possibly being TRBD1 (5 bases). Trimming removed 2 bases from V and 0 bases from J, with 11 bases in between. CDR3 length equals 15 residues. Germline V gene lookup returns CDR1 SQVTM and CDR2 ANQGSEA. The CDR3 sequence: CSVESRGFSGNTIYF. The CDR3 DNA follows: TGCAGCGTTGAAAGTAGGGGATTCTCTGGAAACACCATATATTTT.

J is TRBJ2-7 and V is TRBV3-1, with TRBD2 identical over 7 bases. CDR1 LGHDT and CDR2 YNNKEL come from the germline V gene (reference sequence). The V segment lost 8 bases and the J segment 6 bases; nucleotides outside the gene matches: 19. The CDR3 has 16 amino acids. Written as DNA, the CDR3 is TGTGCCAGCGGTGGGAACTTGGGGGGGGGACCCCTCGAGCAGTACTTC. This gives the protein CASGGNLGGGPLEQYF.

This clonotype was counted only a few times. The V gene is TRBV2, the J gene TRBJ2-3; D is unresolved. Per the germline V gene, CDR1 is SNHLY and CDR2 is FYNNEI. With 4 bases removed from V and 14 bases from J, the gap between germline ends came to 16 bases. The CDR3 totals 12 residues. CDR3: CASSGSTHSLYF. The CDR3 DNA is TGTGCCAGCAGTGGATCAACCCATTCGTTGTATTTT.

This clonotype was counted a few times. The rearrangement joins TRBV6-6 to TRBJ2-5; 7 bases align to TRBD1. The CDR3 extends over 16 amino acids. Looked up from germline, CDR1 is MNHNY and CDR2 is SVGAGI (reference sequence). Trimming at V came to 6 bases and at J to 3 bases, leaving 13 bases not matched to a gene. DNA of the CDR3: TGTGCCAGCAGCTACCCTCACGGGACAGATAAAGAGACCCAGTACTTC. The encoded protein is CASSYPHGTDKETQYF.

This clonotype appeared a few times. The chain links TRBV4-1 to TRBJ1-1; 7 nucleotides agree with TRBD1. Trimming removed 0 bases from V and 1 base from J; junction bases left unmatched: 8. Germline V gene data show CDR1 as MGHRA and CDR2 as YSYEKL. This CDR3 is built from 17 residues. CDR3 coding DNA: TGCGCCAGCAGCCAAGATTCTTCAGGGGGGTGGAACACTGAAGCTTTCTTT. It specifies CASSQDSSGGWNTEAFF.

This clonotype has at least ten counts. The V gene is TRBV2, the J gene TRBJ2-5; 11 nucleotides agree with TRBD2. CDR3 length equals 15 residues. Germline V gene data show CDR1 as SNHLY and CDR2 as FYNNEI. The V and J ends lost 5 bases and 5 bases, in that order; junction bases with no gene match: 7. The CDR3 loop reads CASSIAGGHGETQYF. The CDR3 DNA sequence: TGTGCCAGCAGTATAGCGGGGGGGCACGGGGAGACCCAGTACTTC.

The chain links TRBV7-2 to TRBJ2-5; 7 positions match TRBD1. V was clipped by 2 bases and J by 4 bases; unmatched bases: 7. Looked up from germline, CDR1 is SGHTA and CDR2 is FQGNSA. This CDR3 region has 15 residues. CDR3 DNA: TGTGCCAGCAGCTTACAAGGGGGCCGAGGAGAGACCCAGTACTTC. As protein: CASSLQGGRGETQYF.

The V call is TRBV12-3 or TRBV12-4, the J call TRBJ1-1; D is perhaps TRBD1 (6 bases). The CDR3 totals 15 residues. V lost 5 bases and J 0 bases, leaving 13 bases between the germline ends. The CDR3 DNA reads as TGTGCCAGCAGTCCCTCGACAGGATTGAACACTGAAGCTTTCTTT. Translation: CASSPSTGLNTEAFF.

In its sample, this clonotype was seen a few times. The V gene is TRBV7-2, the J gene TRBJ2-7, with TRBD1 identical over 9 bases. The CDR3 is 19 amino acids. Trimming cost V 1 base and J 0 bases; bases outside gene matches: 13. Germline CDR1 and CDR2: SGHTA and FQGNSA. CDR3 residues: CASSLVRSGRQGDSYEQYF. The CDR3 nucleotides read TGTGCCAGCAGCTTAGTACGGTCGGGAAGACAGGGGGACTCCTACGAGCAGTACTTC.

This clonotype was seen a few times. This chain joins TRBV12-3 or TRBV12-4 and TRBJ2-3, with D possibly matching TRBD2 (5 bases). V lost 6 bases and J 4 bases, leaving 14 bases between the germline ends. This CDR3 spans 14 amino acids. The CDR3 spells CASRPTRSADTQYF. CDR3 nucleotides: TGTGCCAGCAGGCCTACTAGATCTGCAGATACGCAGTATTTT.

This chain connects TRBV3-1 to TRBJ2-6, with D unclear. Germline V gene lookup returns CDR1 LGHDT and CDR2 YNNKEL (reference sequence). V dropped 4 bases and J dropped 0 bases, with 7 bases sitting between them. This CDR3 spans 15 amino acids. Here the CDR3 reads CASSPLVSGANVLTF. The CDR3 coding sequence is TGTGCCAGCAGCCCCCTAGTCTCTGGGGCCAACGTCCTGACTTTC.

This clonotype has only a few counts. The chain joins TRBV3-1 to TRBJ2-4; 8 bases map to TRBD1. CDR3 size: 17 residues. The trim removed 4 bases at V and 6 bases at J, leaving 14 bases unmatched. Germline V CDR1 and CDR2: LGHDT, YNNKEL (reference sequence). Written as DNA, the CDR3 is TGTGCCAGCAGCCCCACGACAGGGGAAGCGGTCGGAAACATTCAGTACTTC. Amino acid sequence: CASSPTTGEAVGNIQYF.

The V call is TRBV6-1, the J call TRBJ2-5, with TRBD2 identical over 8 bases. This CDR3 has 17 residues. Germline loops: CDR1 MNHNS, CDR2 SASEGT. J lost 1 base, V lost 9 bases, and 16 bases had no gene match. In DNA, the CDR3 is TGTGCCAGTATAACTTGTGACAGCGGGGGTCTCCAAGAGACCCAGTACTTC. Its translation is CASITCDSGGLQETQYF.

The chain is built from TRBV12-3 or TRBV12-4 and TRBJ1-2, with D uncertain. The CDR3 runs to 11 residues. The V and J ends lost 4 bases and 5 bases respectively, with 5 bases between them. In nucleotides, the CDR3 is TGTGCCAGCAGTTCCCAATATGGCTACACCTTC. This translates into CASSSQYGYTF.

The chain employs TRBV7-2 and TRBJ1-2; possibly TRBD1 for D (5 bases). CDR3 length: 14 amino acids. Germline V gene lookup returns CDR1 SGHTA and CDR2 FQGNSA. V was pared by 5 bases and J by 4 bases, with 14 bases between. The CDR3 DNA reads TGTGCCAGCAGCACAGAGGGGACGAGCTATGGCTACACCTTC. This sequence encodes CASSTEGTSYGYTF.

This rearrangement joins TRBV10-3 to TRBJ1-1; D gene ambiguous. Germline CDR1 reads ENHRY; CDR2 reads SYGVKD. This CDR3 contains 14 residues. V gave up 11 bases and J gave up 2 bases, with 18 bases separating them. For the CDR3, the DNA is TGTGCCTCTAATCCTAGGGAGAGCAACACTGAAGCTTTCTTT. It is translated as CASNPRESNTEAFF.

V gene TRBV5-1 combines with J gene TRBJ2-7; D is uncertain. The CDR3 contains 14 residues. V was shortened by 0 bases and J by 2 bases, with 9 bases between the two germline ends. Germline loops: CDR1 SGHRS, CDR2 YFSETQ. The CDR3 loop is CASSLGSSPYEQYF. Written as DNA, the CDR3 is TGCGCCAGCAGCTTGGGGTCCAGTCCCTACGAGCAGTACTTC.

This clonotype was picked up many times. The rearrangement joins TRBV20-1 to TRBJ2-5; no reliable D call. Germline lookup yields CDR1 DFQATT and CDR2 SNEGSKA (reference sequence). Between the trimmed V and J ends, which lost 2 bases and 1 base, there was a span of 2 bases. The CDR3 contains 11 residues. The CDR3 loop is CSARRQETQYF. The DNA of the CDR3 is TGCAGTGCTAGACGCCAAGAGACCCAGTACTTC.

This rearrangement joins TRBV29-1 to TRBJ1-1; D may be TRBD1 (6 bases). Germline V CDR1 and CDR2: SQVTM, ANQGSEA. The CDR3 loop spans 12 amino acids. V was cut by 8 bases and J by 1 base, with 11 bases left in between. CDR3 region: CSTMTGNTEAFF. The CDR3 nucleotides read TGCAGCACCATGACAGGGAACACTGAAGCTTTCTTT. Drawing the rest from reference TRBV29-1 and TRBJ1-1, the complete variable domain is SAVISQKPSRDICQRGTSLTIQCQVDSQVTMMFWYRQQPGQSLTLIATANQGSEATYESGFVIDKFPISRPNLTFSTLTVSNMSPEDSSIYLCSTMTGNTEAFFGQGTRLTVV.

The rearrangement uses TRBV28 and TRBJ2-1; D might be TRBD1 (6 bases). The J call may be mistaken, given a closer DNA end match to TRBJ2-7. The CDR3 spans 13 residues. In germline, CDR1 is MDHEN, CDR2 SYDVKM. This chain's CDR3 is CASSGTPNYEQYF. DNA for the CDR3: TGTGCCAGCAGCGGGACACCCAACTACGAGCAGTACTTC.

The J gene is TRBJ2-3, the V gene TRBV12-3 or TRBV12-4; D gene unclear. This CDR3 is built from 12 residues. V lost 6 bases and J lost 5, with 9 bases in between. CDR3 amino acids: CASRGPEDTQYF. DNA for the CDR3: TGTGCCAGCAGAGGCCCCGAAGATACGCAGTATTTT.

In this sample, this clonotype turned up a few times. V is TRBV6-5 and J is TRBJ1-1, with D hard to call. There are 15 residues in the CDR3. The germline CDR1 and CDR2 sequences are MNHEY and SVGAGI. Between the trimmed V and J ends, which lost 5 bases and 1 base, there was a span of 14 bases. The CDR3 reads CASSGLIIGNTEAFF. The CDR3 bases are TGTGCCAGCAGTGGTTTAATCATAGGGAACACTGAAGCTTTCTTT.

The chain combines TRBV28 with TRBJ2-4, with D tentatively TRBD1 or TRBD2 (5 bases each). Trimming pared 2 bases from V and 4 bases from J, leaving 12 bases between. CDR1 and CDR2 (germline): MDHEN, SYDVKM. The CDR3 has 15 amino acids. The CDR3 DNA reads TGTGCCAGCAGTTTAGATAGGGACGGGAAAAACATTCAGTACTTC. It is translated as CASSLDRDGKNIQYF. Based on the CDR3 plus reference TRBV28 and TRBJ2-4, the full variable domain is DVKVTQSSRYLVKRTGEKVFLECVQDMDHENMFWYRQDPGLGLRLIYFSYDVKMKEKGDIPEGYSVSREKKERFSLILESASTNQTSMYLCASSLDRDGKNIQYFGAGTRLSVL.

This rearrangement joins TRBV2 to TRBJ2-1, with D maybe TRBD2 (5 bases). The J call is uncertain, as TRBJ2-7 better fits the DNA end. There are 12 residues in the CDR3. Germline values: CDR1 SNHLY, CDR2 FYNNEI. DNA for the CDR3: TGTGCCAGCATCTCGGGAATAGACGAGCAGTACTTC. This gives the protein CASISGIDEQYF.

This clonotype was counted only a few times. The chain's CDR3 is CASSWVREETQYF. The DNA for the CDR3 is TGCGCCAGCAGCTGGGTGCGTGAGGAGACCCAGTACTTC. This chain joins TRBV5-1 and TRBJ2-5; D gene uncertain. Germline values: CDR1 SGHRS, CDR2 YFSETQ. Trimming took off 3 bases at V and 5 bases at J, with 11 bases between the two ends. This CDR3 has 13 amino acids.

This clonotype has just a few counts. Compared with germline, one end of the junction differs, possibly owing to a read error. This chain connects TRBV2 to TRBJ1-4; no clear D. The germline CDR1 and CDR2 sequences are SNHLY and FYNNEI. This CDR3 has 14 residues. The DNA of the CDR3 is TGTGCCTGCAGTGACGGCGGTATTAGTGAAAAACTGTTTTTT. Amino acids: CACSDGGISEKLFF.

The chain links TRBV5-1 to TRBJ2-3, with D perhaps TRBD1 (6 bases). The V gene lost 0 bases and the J gene lost 3 bases, with 8 bases spanning the gap. CDR1 and CDR2 (germline): SGHRS, YFSETQ. The CDR3 spans 14 residues. The CDR3 here is CASSLGQETDTQYF. The CDR3 bases are TGCGCCAGCAGCTTGGGACAGGAAACAGATACGCAGTATTTT.